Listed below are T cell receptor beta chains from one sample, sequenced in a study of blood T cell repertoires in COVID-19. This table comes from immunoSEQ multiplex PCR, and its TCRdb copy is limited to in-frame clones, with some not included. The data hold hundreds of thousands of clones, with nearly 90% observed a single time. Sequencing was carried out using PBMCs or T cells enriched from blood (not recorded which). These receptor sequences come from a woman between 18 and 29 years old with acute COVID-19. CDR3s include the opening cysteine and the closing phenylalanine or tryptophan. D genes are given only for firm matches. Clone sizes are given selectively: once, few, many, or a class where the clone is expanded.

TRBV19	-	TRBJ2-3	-	CATEGMAGTDTQYF	TGTGCCACCGAGGGCATGGCGGGCACAGATACGCAGTATTTT
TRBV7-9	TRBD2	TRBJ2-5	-	CASSPWTSGGVTQYF	TGTGCCAGCAGCCCCTGGACTAGCGGGGGGGTCACCCAGTACTTC
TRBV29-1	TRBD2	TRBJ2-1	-	CSVDDSLGSGRDNEQFF	TGCAGCGTTGATGACTCCCTGGGTAGCGGGAGGGACAATGAGCAGTTCTTC
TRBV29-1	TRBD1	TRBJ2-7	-	CSVGDSSYEQYF	TGCAGCGTAGGGGACAGCTCCTACGAGCAGTACTTC
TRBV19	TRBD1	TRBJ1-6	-	CASSPDRGFTYNSPLHF	TGTGCCAGTTCCCCAGACAGGGGGTTCACCTATAATTCACCCCTCCACTTT
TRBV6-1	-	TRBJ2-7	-	CASSEAISYEQYF	TGTGCCAGCAGTGAAGCGATCAGCTACGAGCAGTACTTC
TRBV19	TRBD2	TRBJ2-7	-	CASSIKGGSSGAYEQYF	TGTGCCAGTAGTATAAAGGGCGGGTCTAGCGGTGCCTACGAGCAGTACTTC
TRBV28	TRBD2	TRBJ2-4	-	CASTLRGGKQNIQYF	TGTGCCAGCACCTTACGGGGGGGGAAGCAAAACATTCAGTACTTC
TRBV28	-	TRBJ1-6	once	CASTLNNSPLHF	TGTGCCAGCACCCTTAATAATTCACCCCTCCACTTT
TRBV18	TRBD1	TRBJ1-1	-	CASSDAGTGSEAFF	TGTGCCAGCTCCGACGCCGGGACAGGGTCTGAAGCTTTCTTT
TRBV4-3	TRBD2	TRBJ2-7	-	CASSQEGTSGSYEQYF	TGCGCCAGCAGCCAAGAAGGGACTAGCGGGAGCTACGAGCAGTACTTC
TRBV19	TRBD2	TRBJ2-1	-	CASSIPSSGRVYNEQFF	TGTGCCAGTAGTATCCCAAGTAGCGGGAGGGTATACAATGAGCAGTTCTTC
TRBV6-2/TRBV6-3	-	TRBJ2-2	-	CASSYPAGSPDTGELFF	TGTGCCAGCAGTTATCCAGCCGGGAGTCCGGACACCGGGGAGCTGTTTTTT
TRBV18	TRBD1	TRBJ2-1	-	CASSPPLDRAYNEQFF	TGTGCCAGCTCACCACCGTTGGACAGGGCTTACAATGAGCAGTTCTTC
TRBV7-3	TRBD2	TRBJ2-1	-	CASSLTLSSGTGDEQFF	TGTGCCAGCAGCTTAACGTTAAGTAGCGGGACTGGCGATGAGCAGTTCTTC
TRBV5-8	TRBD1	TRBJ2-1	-	CASSRGQTLSYNEQFF	TGTGCCAGCAGTCGGGGACAGACCCTTTCCTACAATGAGCAGTTCTTC
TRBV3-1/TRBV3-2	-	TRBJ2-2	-	CASSPRQTGELFF	TGTGCCAGCAGCCCCAGGCAAACCGGGGAGCTGTTTTTT
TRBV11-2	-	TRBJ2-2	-	CASSYSNTGELFF	TGTGCCAGCAGCTATTCTAACACCGGGGAGCTGTTTTTT
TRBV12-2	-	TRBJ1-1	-	CASRSGTRPMNTEAFF	TGTGCAAGTCGATCCGGCACCAGGCCAATGAACACTGAAGCTTTCTTT
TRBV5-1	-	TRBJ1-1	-	CASSRPAQGNTEAFF	TGCGCCAGCAGCCGACCTGCACAGGGGAACACTGAAGCTTTCTTT
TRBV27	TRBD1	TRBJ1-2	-	CASSSRPPWTGGFYGYTF	TGTGCCAGCAGTTCAAGACCTCCATGGACAGGGGGCTTCTATGGCTACACCTTC
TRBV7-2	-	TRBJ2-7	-	CASSPRVSNSYEQYF	TGTGCCAGCAGCCCGCGGGTCTCGAACTCCTACGAGCAGTACTTC
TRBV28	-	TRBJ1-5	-	CASSLYRAYSNQPQHF	TGTGCCAGCAGTTTATATCGAGCTTATAGCAATCAGCCCCAGCATTTT
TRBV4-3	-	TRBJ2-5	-	CASSQVYGETQYF	TGCGCCAGCAGCCAAGTCTACGGGGAGACCCAGTACTTC
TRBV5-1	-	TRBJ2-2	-	CASSLGPLLANTGELFF	TGCGCCAGCAGCTTGGGGCCTCTCCTCGCGAACACCGGGGAGCTGTTTTTT
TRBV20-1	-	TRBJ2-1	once	CSASVLLVEQFF	TGCAGTGCTAGTGTACTCCTTGTTGAGCAGTTCTTC
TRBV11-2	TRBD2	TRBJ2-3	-	CASSLVWREGRGKTQYF	TGTGCCAGCAGCTTAGTGTGGCGGGAGGGCCGGGGGAAAACGCAGTATTTT
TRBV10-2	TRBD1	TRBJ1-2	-	CASTRDRAADGYTF	TGCGCCAGCACACGGGACAGGGCAGCGGACGGCTACACCTTC
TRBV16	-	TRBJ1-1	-	CASSPDGGAGTEAFF	TGTGCCAGCAGCCCTGACGGGGGGGCTGGCACTGAAGCTTTCTTT
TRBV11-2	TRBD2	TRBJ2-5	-	CASRPTSGRLETQYF	TGTGCCAGCAGGCCGACTAGCGGGAGGCTAGAGACCCAGTACTTC
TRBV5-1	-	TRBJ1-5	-	CASSPMGGSNQPQHF	TGCGCCAGCAGCCCTATGGGGGGATCAAATCAGCCCCAGCATTTT
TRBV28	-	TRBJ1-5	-	CASNQGSKAQHF	TGTGCCAGCAATCAGGGGAGTAAGGCCCAGCATTTT